Described below is a single T cell receptor (beta chain) sequence and its context. Its specificity is unknown. The CDR3 is 16 residues long. V lost 4 bases, J lost 6 bases, and 19 bases lay in between. Germline V gene lookup returns CDR1 SGHRS and CDR2 YFSETQ. This sample is part of a study of cytomegalovirus exposure and HLA in healthy donors. Study-level points and caveats: What a later analysis reportedly showed was that an Asian-associated ancestry cluster had fewer N-insertions than the roughly 720-donor mean.

Both 60 Vbeta primers and 13 Jbeta primers went into the PCR. Clones were read by immunoSEQ multiplex PCR, and TCRdb kept only the in-frame ones, dropping some. Of 150,000 to 200,000 clones detected, around 82% appear once; the ten largest clones hold around 0.27%. Sample: PBMCs. The chain links TRBV5-1 to TRBJ2-2, with D possibly TRBD1 on 5 matching bases. The TCR comes from a boy aged 5-17 years in good health and CMV-seronegative. The CDR3 nucleotides read TGCGCCAGCAGCCCTAGGGGAACCGGTTTCGCCGGGGAGCTGTTTTTT. This sequence encodes CASSPRGTGFAGELFF.